The entry that follows covers one T cell receptor (beta chain) sequence. This specimen comes from a study of CD8+ T cells in alopecia areata. This CDR3 contains 13 residues. The germline V gene encodes CDR1 GTSNPN and CDR2 SVGIG (reference sequence). The V and J ends lost 2 bases and 3 bases respectively, with 10 bases between them. RNA extraction was followed by reverse transcription into cDNA, which acted as the sequencing template. Sequencing used immunoSEQ multiplex PCR; TCRdb keeps in-frame clones, though not all of them. The table shows approximately 300,000 clones, with roughly 60% occurring only once. Treatment meaning: oral pan-JAK inhibitor, 5-10 mg twice daily.

This specimen was CD4+ T cells sorted from blood, taken at week 24, from a patient treated with tofacitinib. This chain joins TRBV30 and TRBJ1-2; D is unresolved. The TCR originated in a human donor with alopecia areata. As DNA, the CDR3 is TGTGCCTGGAGTCGCGGAGAGGACTATGGCTACACCTTC. Translated, it gives CAWSRGEDYGYTF.